This T cell receptor beta chain derives from a study of long-term antiretroviral therapy in people with HIV. This clone was found a few times. Its antigen is currently unknown. This sample also contains other DNA sequences that code for the same CDR3. There was at least one pre-ART PBMC sample for each donor, plus at least two post-ART PBMC samples. Broader study findings: Subsequent to ART, diversity was augmented yet persisted below that of transplant donor controls.

They ran version v3.0 of the immunoSEQ assay at survey level. The repertoire was sequenced with immunoSEQ multiplex PCR; TCRdb's copy has only in-frame clones and lacks some. The table includes about 26,000 clones, roughly four fifths detected once. V was shortened by 6 bases and J by 5 bases, with 7 bases between the two germline ends. The germline gives CDR1 SQVTM, CDR2 ANQGSEA. The CDR3 spans 10 residues. The chain recombines TRBV29-1 with TRBJ1-2; possible D gene TRBD1, 5 bases. This material consisted of unsorted PBMCs, taken 1.1 years before starting antiretroviral therapy. The clonotype comes from a woman in her 30s with HIV. The CDR3 reads CSVEGYGYTF. The CDR3 coding sequence is TGCAGCGTGGAGGGGTATGGCTACACCTTC.